This is a list of T cell receptor beta chains from one sample in a study of blood T cell repertoires in COVID-19. TCRdb keeps only in-frame clones here, not all; method: immunoSEQ multiplex PCR. The sample holds fewer than 95,000 clones; 89% are singletons and the top ten take approximately 9.3%. The sequenced material came from peripheral blood. The receptors originated from a man aged 50 or older with acute or convalescent COVID-19. Each CDR3 is given with its conserved first and last residue. The order of the fields is J gene, V gene, clone size, D gene, CDR3 protein, CDR3 DNA. A D gene is named only where the DNA matches it firmly. Only some rows state a clone size, as once, few, many or a class for expanded clones.

J gene: TRBJ2-7; V gene: TRBV5-6; clone size: -; D gene: TRBD2; CDR3 protein: CASTDTGLAGGSYEQYF; CDR3 DNA: TGTGCCAGCACTGACACGGGACTAGCGGGGGGCTCCTACGAGCAGTACTTC
J gene: TRBJ1-3; V gene: TRBV5-1; clone size: -; D gene: TRBD1; CDR3 protein: CASSGTDKNTIYF; CDR3 DNA: TGCGCCAGCAGCGGGACAGACAAAAACACCATATATTTT
J gene: TRBJ1-6; V gene: TRBV5-4; clone size: -; D gene: -; CDR3 protein: CASSLESGIGNSPLHF; CDR3 DNA: TGTGCCAGCAGCTTGGAGTCAGGGATCGGGAATTCACCCCTCCACTTT
J gene: TRBJ1-5; V gene: TRBV6-2/TRBV6-3; clone size: -; D gene: -; CDR3 protein: CASSITGGNQPQHF; CDR3 DNA: TGTGCCAGCAGCATAACAGGAGGCAATCAGCCCCAGCATTTT
J gene: TRBJ2-2; V gene: TRBV5-4; clone size: -; D gene: -; CDR3 protein: CASSSRGELFF; CDR3 DNA: TGTGCCAGCAGTTCTCGCGGGGAGCTGTTTTTT
J gene: TRBJ2-5; V gene: TRBV19; clone size: -; D gene: -; CDR3 protein: CASSIGVGGDRETQYF; CDR3 DNA: TGTGCCAGTAGTATAGGGGTAGGAGGGGACCGGGAGACCCAGTACTTC
J gene: TRBJ2-7; V gene: TRBV7-3; clone size: -; D gene: TRBD2; CDR3 protein: CASSLAGGVPYEQYF; CDR3 DNA: TGTGCCAGCAGCTTAGCGGGGGGGGTCCCCTACGAGCAGTACTTC
J gene: TRBJ1-1; V gene: TRBV3-1/TRBV3-2; clone size: -; D gene: -; CDR3 protein: CASSPLAGTEAFF; CDR3 DNA: TGTGCCAGCAGCCCATTGGCAGGGACTGAAGCTTTCTTT
J gene: TRBJ1-1; V gene: TRBV3-1/TRBV3-2; clone size: -; D gene: TRBD1; CDR3 protein: CASSTTGYEAFF; CDR3 DNA: TGTGCCAGCAGCACGACAGGGTATGAAGCTTTCTTT
J gene: TRBJ1-3; V gene: TRBV19; clone size: once; D gene: TRBD1; CDR3 protein: CASSSAAGTGGNTIYF; CDR3 DNA: TGTGCCAGTAGTTCCGCCGCCGGGACAGGTGGAAACACCATATATTTT
J gene: TRBJ1-1; V gene: TRBV3-1/TRBV3-2; clone size: -; D gene: -; CDR3 protein: CASRRQNTEAFF; CDR3 DNA: TGTGCCAGCAGACGACAGAACACTGAAGCTTTCTTT
J gene: TRBJ2-2; V gene: TRBV12-3/TRBV12-4; clone size: once; D gene: -; CDR3 protein: CASSHRNTGELFF; CDR3 DNA: TGTGCCAGCAGCCACAGGAACACCGGGGAGCTGTTTTTT
J gene: TRBJ2-3; V gene: TRBV30; clone size: once; D gene: TRBD2; CDR3 protein: CAWRMDGWTGLLAGGGTDTQYF; CDR3 DNA: TGTGCCTGGAGGATGGACGGCTGGACAGGGCTACTAGCGGGGGGGGGCACAGATACGCAGTATTTT
J gene: TRBJ1-4; V gene: TRBV5-4; clone size: -; D gene: TRBD1; CDR3 protein: CASGVQGPGEKLFF; CDR3 DNA: TGTGCCAGCGGGGTACAGGGGCCCGGTGAAAAACTGTTTTTT
J gene: TRBJ1-2; V gene: TRBV27; clone size: -; D gene: TRBD1; CDR3 protein: CASSLSGGRYYGYTF; CDR3 DNA: TGTGCCAGCAGCTTATCAGGGGGCCGCTACTATGGCTACACCTTC
J gene: TRBJ2-3; V gene: TRBV6-5; clone size: few; D gene: -; CDR3 protein: CASSPPSTDTQYF; CDR3 DNA: TGTGCCAGCAGTCCCCCCTCCACAGATACGCAGTATTTT
J gene: TRBJ1-5; V gene: TRBV30; clone size: -; D gene: -; CDR3 protein: CAWRRGGFNQPQHF; CDR3 DNA: TGTGCCTGGAGAAGGGGGGGTTTCAATCAGCCCCAGCATTTT
J gene: TRBJ1-6; V gene: TRBV18; clone size: -; D gene: TRBD1; CDR3 protein: CASSPLEIGQASPLHF; CDR3 DNA: TGTGCCAGCTCACCCCTTGAAATCGGACAGGCCTCACCCCTCCACTTT
J gene: TRBJ1-2; V gene: TRBV5-6; clone size: -; D gene: TRBD1; CDR3 protein: CASSWTGAGYGYTF; CDR3 DNA: TGTGCCAGCAGCTGGACAGGGGCGGGCTATGGCTACACCTTC
J gene: TRBJ2-1; V gene: TRBV28; clone size: -; D gene: TRBD1; CDR3 protein: CASRTVNRGSYYNEQFF; CDR3 DNA: TGTGCCAGCAGGACGGTCAACAGGGGATCGTACTACAATGAGCAGTTCTTC
J gene: TRBJ2-3; V gene: TRBV7-2; clone size: -; D gene: TRBD2; CDR3 protein: CASSHTSGIGDTQYF; CDR3 DNA: TGTGCCAGCAGCCATACTAGCGGGATCGGGGATACGCAGTATTTT
J gene: TRBJ1-2; V gene: TRBV7-2; clone size: -; D gene: -; CDR3 protein: CASSLDGQRYYGYTF; CDR3 DNA: TGTGCCAGCAGCTTAGACGGACAGCGATACTATGGCTACACCTTC
J gene: TRBJ2-7; V gene: TRBV21-1; clone size: -; D gene: -; CDR3 protein: CASSTWTDPYEQYF; CDR3 DNA: TGTGCCAGCAGCACCTGGACAGACCCCTACGAGCAGTACTTC
J gene: TRBJ2-3; V gene: TRBV5-1; clone size: -; D gene: TRBD2; CDR3 protein: CASSPQRGGTDTQYF; CDR3 DNA: TGCGCCAGCAGCCCACAGCGGGGGGGCACAGATACGCAGTATTTT
J gene: TRBJ1-2; V gene: TRBV9; clone size: -; D gene: TRBD1; CDR3 protein: CASSPLGTGAGYTF; CDR3 DNA: TGTGCCAGCAGCCCATTAGGGACAGGGGCTGGCTACACCTTC
J gene: TRBJ2-5; V gene: TRBV27; clone size: -; D gene: -; CDR3 protein: CASSRSGGGNRETQYF; CDR3 DNA: TGTGCCAGCAGTCGCTCTGGGGGGGGCAACCGTGAGACCCAGTACTTC
J gene: TRBJ1-5; V gene: TRBV5-1; clone size: -; D gene: -; CDR3 protein: CASSEGTRSNQPQHF; CDR3 DNA: TGCGCCAGCAGCGAGGGGACACGGAGCAATCAGCCCCAGCATTTT
J gene: TRBJ2-2; V gene: TRBV9; clone size: -; D gene: TRBD1; CDR3 protein: CASSVGQGATGELFF; CDR3 DNA: TGTGCCAGCAGCGTAGGACAGGGGGCCACCGGGGAGCTGTTTTTT
J gene: TRBJ2-7; V gene: TRBV5-1; clone size: few; D gene: TRBD1; CDR3 protein: CASSSRQGVYEQYF; CDR3 DNA: TGCGCCAGCAGCTCGCGACAGGGAGTTTACGAGCAGTACTTC
J gene: TRBJ1-1; V gene: TRBV4-1; clone size: -; D gene: TRBD1; CDR3 protein: CASSQARQGRTEAFF; CDR3 DNA: TGCGCCAGCAGCCAAGCAAGACAGGGAAGAACTGAAGCTTTCTTT
J gene: TRBJ2-2; V gene: TRBV3-1/TRBV3-2; clone size: once; D gene: -; CDR3 protein: CASSQAGARVNGELFF; CDR3 DNA: TGTGCCAGCAGCCAAGCAGGAGCCAGGGTGAACGGGGAGCTGTTTTTT
J gene: TRBJ1-6; V gene: TRBV30; clone size: -; D gene: -; CDR3 protein: CAWSVWGGPLHF; CDR3 DNA: TGTGCCTGGAGTGTTTGGGGGGGTCCCCTCCACTTT
J gene: TRBJ1-6; V gene: TRBV5-6; clone size: -; D gene: TRBD1; CDR3 protein: CASSYRTGFSGSPLHF; CDR3 DNA: TGTGCCAGCAGCTACCGGACAGGGTTCTCAGGTTCACCCCTCCACTTT
J gene: TRBJ1-2; V gene: TRBV12-3/TRBV12-4; clone size: -; D gene: -; CDR3 protein: CASSLPRVGGYTF; CDR3 DNA: TGTGCCAGCAGTTTACCCAGGGTGGGTGGCTACACCTTC
J gene: TRBJ1-5; V gene: TRBV7-2; clone size: once; D gene: -; CDR3 protein: CASSVQGNQPQHF; CDR3 DNA: TGTGCCAGCAGCGTCCAGGGAAATCAGCCCCAGCATTTT
J gene: TRBJ2-1; V gene: TRBV6-5; clone size: -; D gene: TRBD2; CDR3 protein: CASSSSSGGPYNEQFF; CDR3 DNA: TGTGCCAGCAGTTCGTCTAGCGGGGGACCTTACAATGAGCAGTTCTTC
J gene: TRBJ1-5; V gene: TRBV12-3/TRBV12-4; clone size: -; D gene: -; CDR3 protein: CASRFTGNQPQHF; CDR3 DNA: TGTGCCAGCAGATTTACAGGGAATCAGCCCCAGCATTTT
J gene: TRBJ1-5; V gene: TRBV19; clone size: -; D gene: -; CDR3 protein: CASSIDLVRQHF; CDR3 DNA: TGTGCCAGTAGTATAGATCTGGTCAGGCAGCATTTT
J gene: TRBJ1-1; V gene: TRBV4-1; clone size: -; D gene: -; CDR3 protein: CASSQDDYTAFF; CDR3 DNA: TGCGCCAGCAGCCAAGACGATTACACGGCTTTCTTT
J gene: TRBJ1-5; V gene: TRBV6-4; clone size: -; D gene: -; CDR3 protein: CASREKTVNSNQPQHF; CDR3 DNA: TGTGCCAGCAGAGAGAAGACAGTAAATAGCAATCAGCCCCAGCATTTT
J gene: TRBJ2-1; V gene: TRBV7-3; clone size: -; D gene: TRBD2; CDR3 protein: CASSFQTPGLAGGDEQFF; CDR3 DNA: TGTGCCAGCAGCTTTCAAACCCCGGGACTAGCGGGGGGGGATGAGCAGTTCTTC
J gene: TRBJ2-5; V gene: TRBV11-2; clone size: -; D gene: TRBD1; CDR3 protein: CASSSRLGQGGETQYF; CDR3 DNA: TGTGCCAGCAGCTCCAGATTGGGACAGGGGGGTGAGACCCAGTACTTC
J gene: TRBJ1-1; V gene: TRBV2; clone size: -; D gene: -; CDR3 protein: CASSEERLRAFF; CDR3 DNA: TGTGCCAGCAGTGAAGAGAGGCTGCGAGCTTTCTTT
J gene: TRBJ1-2; V gene: TRBV23-1; clone size: once; D gene: TRBD1; CDR3 protein: CAGGQWRAYYGYTF; CDR3 DNA: TGCGCCGGGGGACAGTGGCGGGCGTACTATGGCTACACCTTC